Following are 14 T cell receptor beta chains from one sample sequenced in a study of cytomegalovirus exposure and HLA in healthy donors (dated by TCRdb to 2017 to 2019). Library prep was done by the immunoSEQ multiplex PCR assay. A mixture of 60 forward primers for TCR Vbeta segments and 13 reverse primers for TCR Jbeta segments was used in the multiplex PCR. TCRdb carries this immuneACCESS record with in-frame sequences only. Its versions omit some clonotypes, under half of them owing to an unresolved V gene in the studies checked, with the rest unexplained. The sample contains roughly 160,000 clones, roughly 75% of them found a single time. About 8% of the sample comes from the top ten. The specimen was PBMCs. The receptor set was obtained from a woman aged 40 to 50 in good health and CMV-seropositive.

This chain connects TRBV28 to TRBJ1-5; a possible D gene is TRBD1 (5 bases). The CDR3 extends over 18 amino acids. The V gene lost 5 bases and the J gene lost 5 bases, with 25 bases spanning the gap. The germline gives CDR1 MDHEN, CDR2 SYDVKM. The DNA of the CDR3 is TGTGCCAGCAGTCCCTCCCCTGGACTAGGGGCCCTTGATCAGCCCCAGCATTTT. Encoded protein: CASSPSPGLGALDQPQHF.

The chain couples TRBV11-3 to TRBJ1-1; D is perhaps TRBD1 (6 bases). Germline CDR1 SGHNT, CDR2 YENEEA. V lost 3 bases and J 6 bases, leaving 11 bases between the germline ends. This CDR3 is 13 amino acids long. In DNA, the CDR3 is TGTGCCAGCAGCTTGTCGGGGGGCGCTGAAGCTTTCTTT. Translated: CASSLSGGAEAFF. Using reference TRBV11-3 and TRBJ1-1 for the parts outside the CDR3, the full variable domain is EAGVVQSPRYKIIEKKQPVAFWCNPISGHNTLYWYLQNLGQGPELLIRYENEEAVDDSQLPKDRFSAERLKGVDSTLKIQPAELGDSAVYLCASSLSGGAEAFFGQGTRLTVV.

The chain uses TRBV27 and TRBJ2-4; 9 bases fit TRBD1. J lost 13 bases, V lost 0 bases, and 7 bases had no gene match. CDR1 is MNHEY, CDR2 SMNVEV, per germline (reference sequence). This CDR3 contains 14 residues. In DNA, the CDR3 is TGTGCCAGCAGTTTATCCCCGTTCGGGACAGGGCAGTACTTC. Amino acid sequence: CASSLSPFGTGQYF.

The sample holds one count of this clone. V gene TRBV19 combines with J gene TRBJ1-1, with 7 bases lining up with TRBD1. Germline CDR1 is LNHDA and CDR2 is SQIVND (reference sequence). With V trimmed by 6 bases and J by 1 base, 8 bases remained unmatched. The CDR3 loop spans 15 amino acids. This CDR3 reads CASRQGFSGNTEAFF. DNA for the CDR3: TGTGCCAGTAGACAGGGGTTTTCTGGGAACACTGAAGCTTTCTTT. The full variable domain, completed using reference TRBV19 and TRBJ1-1, is DGGITQSPKYLFRKEGQNVTLSCEQNLNHDAMYWYRQDPGQGLRLIYYSQIVNDFQKGDIAEGYSVSREKKESFPLTVTSAQKNPTAFYLCASRQGFSGNTEAFFGQGTRLTVV.

This clone was counted only a few times. V gene TRBV5-1 combines with J gene TRBJ2-3, with 7 bases aligning to TRBD1. Germline CDR1 reads SGHRS; CDR2 reads YFSETQ. The CDR3 has 15 residues. J lost 5 bases, V lost 0 bases, and 6 bases had no gene match. CDR3 in amino acids: CASSLGIGGQDTQYF. For the CDR3, the DNA is TGCGCCAGCAGCTTGGGAATAGGGGGCCAAGATACGCAGTATTTT.

This clone was detected a few times. This sequence joins TRBV6-6 and TRBJ2-2; 11 bases align to TRBD2. The trim removed 4 bases at V and 4 bases at J, leaving 2 bases unmatched. Germline CDR1 reads MNHNY; CDR2 reads SVGAGI (reference sequence). The CDR3 length is 15 residues. The CDR3 loop is CASSLAGGPTGELFF. CDR3 bases: TGTGCCAGCAGTTTAGCGGGAGGGCCCACCGGGGAGCTGTTTTTT.

Concerning this clone: Germline is not matched at one junction end, which may reflect a read error. The chain links TRBV4-2 to TRBJ2-1; perhaps TRBD1 as D (6 bases). Germline assignment: CDR1 LGHNA and CDR2 YNFKEQ. The length of the CDR3 is 15 residues. CDR3 in DNA: TGTGCCAGCAGCCAACACTGGACAGAGTACACTGAGCAGTTCTTC. Translating it yields CASSQHWTEYTEQFF.

The chain links TRBV25-1 to TRBJ2-7; D might be TRBD1 (5 bases). V gave up 3 bases and J gave up 0 bases, with 12 bases separating them. CDR1 and CDR2 (germline): MGHDK, SYGVNS. This CDR3 contains 15 residues. The CDR3 DNA follows: TGTGCCAGCAGTGATCCCGCCGACAGCTCCTACGAGCAGTACTTC. It translates to CASSDPADSSYEQYF.

The chain employs TRBV5-1 and TRBJ2-5; no clear D gene. Trimming removed 0 bases from V and 11 bases from J, with 20 bases in between. The CDR3 consists of 15 residues. Per the germline V gene, CDR1 is SGHRS and CDR2 is YFSETQ. The CDR3, as DNA: TGCGCCAGCAGCTTGGCCCCGCAGCGCCTTTACGCGCAGTACTTC. Translating it yields CASSLAPQRLYAQYF.

This clone has a handful of counts. The gene calls are TRBV6-1 and TRBJ2-2; TRBD1 matches 8 bases. Germline values: CDR1 MNHNS, CDR2 SASEGT. The CDR3 sequence is 15 residues long. The J segment lost 4 bases and the V segment lost 5 bases, leaving 6 bases of the junction unmatched. CDR3: CASSTGGTGTGELFF. The CDR3 region has the DNA TGTGCCAGCAGTACCGGAGGGACAGGCACCGGGGAGCTGTTTTTT.

CDR3 region: CASSLAGVGQPQHF. In DNA, the CDR3 is TGTGCCAGCAGTTTAGCAGGGGTTGGTCAGCCCCAGCATTTT. The genes are TRBV27 and TRBJ1-5, with D perhaps TRBD1 (6 bases). The V end was cut by 2 bases, the J end by 6 bases, with 11 bases between. The CDR3 consists of 14 residues. CDR1 and CDR2 (germline): MNHEY, SMNVEV (reference sequence).

This clone was counted only a few times. The V gene is TRBV4-3, the J gene TRBJ2-3, with D unclear. Germline V gene sequence: CDR1 LGHNA, CDR2 YSLEER. This CDR3 has 16 amino acids. Trimming took off 0 bases at V and 8 bases at J, with 18 bases between the two ends. The chain's CDR3 is CASSQDDRPVGGTQYF. Written as DNA, the CDR3 is TGCGCCAGCAGCCAAGATGATCGTCCCGTCGGCGGTACGCAGTATTTT.

The chain has TRBV5-1 and TRBJ1-4; a weak D match, TRBD1 (6 bases). The CDR3 spans 13 residues. Germline V gene sequence: CDR1 SGHRS, CDR2 YFSETQ. The germline V and J ends were trimmed by 4 bases and 8 bases, with 12 bases remaining between them. CDR3 DNA: TGCGCCAGCAGCCGAGAGGGGGGGGAAAAACTGTTTTTT. Protein product: CASSREGGEKLFF.

The rearrangement joins TRBV19 to TRBJ2-3; TRBD2 aligns across 12 bases. The CDR3 extends over 18 amino acids. The germline V gene has CDR1 LNHDA and CDR2 SQIVND (reference sequence). Trimming removed 2 bases from V and 2 bases from J; junction bases left unmatched: 8. The CDR3 DNA follows: TGTGCCAGTAGTATAAGGTCGGCTAGCGGGAGGGCCACAGATACGCAGTATTTT. Amino acids: CASSIRSASGRATDTQYF.